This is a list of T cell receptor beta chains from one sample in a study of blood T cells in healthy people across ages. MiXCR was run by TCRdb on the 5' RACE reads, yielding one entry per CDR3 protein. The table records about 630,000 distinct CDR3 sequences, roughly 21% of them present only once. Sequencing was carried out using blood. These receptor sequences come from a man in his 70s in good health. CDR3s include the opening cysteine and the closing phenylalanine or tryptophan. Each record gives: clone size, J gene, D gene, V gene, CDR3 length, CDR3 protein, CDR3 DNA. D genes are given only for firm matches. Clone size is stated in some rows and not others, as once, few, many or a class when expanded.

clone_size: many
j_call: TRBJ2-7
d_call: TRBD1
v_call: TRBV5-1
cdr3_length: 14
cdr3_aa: CASSNTGTDYEQYF
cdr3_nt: TGCGCCAGCAGCAATACCGGGACAGACTACGAGCAGTACTTC

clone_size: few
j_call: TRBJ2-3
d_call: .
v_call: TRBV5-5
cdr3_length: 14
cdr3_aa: CASSLDRPTDTQYF
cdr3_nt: TGTGCCAGCAGCTTGGACAGGCCCACAGATACGCAGTATTTT

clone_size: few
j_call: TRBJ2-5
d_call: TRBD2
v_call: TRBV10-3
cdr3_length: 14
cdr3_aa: CATSGLAGVETQYF
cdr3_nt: TGTGCCACCAGTGGACTAGCGGGAGTTGAGACCCAGTACTTC

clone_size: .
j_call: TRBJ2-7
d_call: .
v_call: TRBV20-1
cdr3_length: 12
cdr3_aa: CSASRDVPKQYF
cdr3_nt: TGCAGTGCTAGCCGGGATGTACCTAAGCAGTACTTC

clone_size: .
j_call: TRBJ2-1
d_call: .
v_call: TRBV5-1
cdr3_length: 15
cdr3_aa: CASSKQGLRFDEQFF
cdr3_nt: TGCGCCAGCAGCAAACAGGGACTGAGGTTCGATGAGCAGTTCTTC

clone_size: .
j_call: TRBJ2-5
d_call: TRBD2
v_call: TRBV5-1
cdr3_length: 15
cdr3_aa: CASQGLAGQQETQYF
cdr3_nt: TGCGCCAGCCAGGGACTAGCGGGACAACAAGAGACCCAGTACTTC

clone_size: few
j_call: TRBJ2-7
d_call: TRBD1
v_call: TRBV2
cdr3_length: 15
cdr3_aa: CASNSGTGASYEQYF
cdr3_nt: TGTGCCAGCAACTCCGGGACAGGGGCCTCCTACGAGCAGTACTTC

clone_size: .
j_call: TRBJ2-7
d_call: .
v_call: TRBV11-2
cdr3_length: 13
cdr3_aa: CASSPPRIGGKYF
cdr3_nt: TGTGCCAGCAGCCCACCTCGAATTGGGGGAAAGTACTTC

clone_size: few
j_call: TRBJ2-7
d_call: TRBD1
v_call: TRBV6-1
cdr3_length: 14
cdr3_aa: CASRVDRGHYEQYF
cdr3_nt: TGTGCCAGCAGGGTTGACAGGGGGCACTACGAGCAGTACTTC

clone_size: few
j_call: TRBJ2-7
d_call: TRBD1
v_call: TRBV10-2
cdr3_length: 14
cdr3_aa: CASSEGTGTYEQYF
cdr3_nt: TGCGCCAGCAGTGAGGGGACAGGGACCTACGAGCAGTACTTC

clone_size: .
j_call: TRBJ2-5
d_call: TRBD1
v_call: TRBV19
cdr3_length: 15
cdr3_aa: CASSIRQGRKETQYF
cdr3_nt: TGTGCCAGTAGTATCCGACAGGGGCGGAAAGAGACCCAGTACTTC

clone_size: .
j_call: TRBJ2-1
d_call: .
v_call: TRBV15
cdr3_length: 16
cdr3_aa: CATSRGVGYLYNEQFF
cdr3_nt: TGTGCCACCAGCAGAGGTGTCGGGTACCTATACAATGAGCAGTTCTTC

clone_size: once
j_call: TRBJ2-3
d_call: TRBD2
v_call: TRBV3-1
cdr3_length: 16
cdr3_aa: CASSQGVTSGSGTQYF
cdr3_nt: TGTGCCAGCAGCCAAGGGGTTACTAGCGGTTCTGGCACGCAGTATTTT

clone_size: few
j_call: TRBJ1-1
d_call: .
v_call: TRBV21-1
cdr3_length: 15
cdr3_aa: CASSRLDRAHPEAFF
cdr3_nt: TGTGCCAGCAGCAGATTAGACAGGGCCCACCCCGAAGCTTTCTTT

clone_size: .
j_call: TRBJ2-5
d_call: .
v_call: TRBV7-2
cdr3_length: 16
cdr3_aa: CASSLIRGRAQETQYF
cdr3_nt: TGTGCCAGCAGCTTAATCCGGGGACGCGCCCAAGAGACCCAGTACTTC

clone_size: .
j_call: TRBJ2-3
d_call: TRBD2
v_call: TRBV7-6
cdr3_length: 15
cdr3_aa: CASSLWAGGGDTQYF
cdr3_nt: TGTGCCAGCAGTCTCTGGGCGGGAGGCGGGGATACGCAGTATTTT

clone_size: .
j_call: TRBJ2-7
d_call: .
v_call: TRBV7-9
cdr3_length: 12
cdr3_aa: CASSPDSNEQYF
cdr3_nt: TGTGCCAGCAGCCCGGACAGCAACGAGCAGTACTTC

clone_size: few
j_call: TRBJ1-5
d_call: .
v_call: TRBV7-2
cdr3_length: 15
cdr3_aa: CASSPLAGSNQPQHF
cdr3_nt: TGTGCCAGCAGCCCCCTCGCAGGCTCAAATCAGCCCCAGCATTTT

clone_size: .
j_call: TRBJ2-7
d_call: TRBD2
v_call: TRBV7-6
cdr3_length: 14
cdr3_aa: CASSLAPAGGEQYF
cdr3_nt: TGTGCCAGCAGCTTAGCTCCAGCGGGAGGCGAGCAGTACTTC

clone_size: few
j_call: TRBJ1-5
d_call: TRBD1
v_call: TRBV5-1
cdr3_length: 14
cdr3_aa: CASSFQGAGQPQHF
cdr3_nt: TGCGCCAGCAGCTTCCAGGGGGCGGGTCAGCCCCAGCATTTT

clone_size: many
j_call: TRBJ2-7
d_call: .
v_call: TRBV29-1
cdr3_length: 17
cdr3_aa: CSVEGWTGVASSYEQYF
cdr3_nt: TGCAGCGTTGAAGGATGGACCGGAGTTGCCAGCTCCTACGAGCAGTACTTC